Presented here are 20 T cell receptor beta chains from one specimen sequenced in a study of a mutant IDH1 vaccine in newly diagnosed glioma (TCRdb year 2021). For these receptors, no antigen is known. The method was the immunoSEQ multiplex PCR assay. Drawn from immuneACCESS, this table holds only the in-frame rearrangements with V and J called that TCRdb kept. Clones are partly lost; checked studies trace under half to an unresolved V gene and leave the rest unexplained. This sample has some 64,000 clones in its table, and about 81% of those were observed once. The ten biggest clones cover approximately 9.5% of the sample. Read against the paper, the sample's time point label means: week 11, during vaccination. Every vaccine dose consisted of 300 ug of a 20-mer mutant IDH1 peptide in Montanide, administered subcutaneously together with topical imiquimod. The source material was PBMCs, sampled from a glioma patient whose treatment included an IDH1 peptide vaccine. The receptors here all came from a woman in her forties or fifties with glioma.

The V and J genes are TRBV27 and TRBJ2-7, with 9 bases that match TRBD2. J gave up 1 base and V 6 bases, and 1 base lay outside the gene matches. This CDR3 is 13 amino acids long. CDR1 MNHEY and CDR2 SMNVEV come from the germline V gene (reference sequence). CDR3 bases: TGTGCCAGCAGGAGCGGGGGGTCCTACGAGCAGTACTTC. Protein sequence: CASRSGGSYEQYF.

This chain joins TRBV6-5 and TRBJ2-3, with 13 bases that match TRBD2. CDR1 and CDR2 (germline): MNHEY, SVGAGI. Trimming removed 6 bases from V and 4 bases from J; junction bases left unmatched: 4. The CDR3 runs to 15 residues. The CDR3 DNA follows: TGTGCCAGCAGCCTAGGACTAGCGGGGGCAGATACGCAGTATTTT. Protein: CASSLGLAGADTQYF.

CDR3 protein: CASSFGGSNSPLHF. Written as DNA, the CDR3 is TGTGCCAGCAGTTTTGGGGGGAGCAATTCACCCCTCCACTTT. The rearrangement uses TRBV27 and TRBJ1-6; D may be TRBD1 (5 bases). Germline CDR1 MNHEY, CDR2 SMNVEV (reference sequence). This CDR3 region has 14 residues. With 3 bases removed from V and 7 bases from J, the gap between germline ends came to 10 bases.

The chain employs TRBV7-2 and TRBJ1-1; D remains unclear. Germline values: CDR1 SGHTA, CDR2 FQGNSA. The CDR3 is 16 residues long. The germline V and J ends were trimmed by 5 bases and 0 bases, with 16 bases remaining between them. CDR3 residues: CASSPVFARLNTEAFF. CDR3 nucleotides: TGTGCCAGCAGCCCCGTTTTTGCACGGCTGAACACTGAAGCTTTCTTT. The whole variable domain, remainder taken from reference TRBV7-2 and TRBJ1-1, is GAGVSQSPSNKVTEKGKDVELRCDPISGHTALYWYRQSLGQGLEFLIYFQGNSAPDKSGLPSDRFSAERTGGSVSTLTIQRTQQEDSAVYLCASSPVFARLNTEAFFGQGTRLTVV.

This chain links TRBV18 with TRBJ1-1, with D possibly TRBD1 on 6 matching bases. CDR3 length: 14 residues. In germline, CDR1 is KGHSH, CDR2 LQKENI. Trimming removed 3 bases from V and 5 bases from J, with 13 bases in between. The CDR3 sequence is CASSPSRGGTEAFF. In DNA form, the CDR3 reads TGTGCCAGCTCACCCTCGAGGGGGGGAACTGAAGCTTTCTTT.

The chain carries TRBV5-4 and TRBJ2-3; 7 bases align to TRBD1. Germline-derived CDR1 and CDR2 are SGHNT and YYREEE (reference sequence). The CDR3 contains 15 residues. Unmatched junction bases numbered 7, after V lost 1 base and J lost 5 bases. The CDR3: CASSLKQGVQDTQYF. The CDR3 DNA is TGTGCCAGCAGCTTGAAGCAGGGGGTACAAGATACGCAGTATTTT.

There are a few counts of this clone. The V and J genes are TRBV4-1 and TRBJ1-6, with TRBD1 as a possible D gene (5 bases). V was cut by 5 bases and J by 6 bases, with 8 bases left in between. This CDR3 has 13 residues. Germline V CDR1 and CDR2: MGHRA, YSYEKL. This CDR3 reads CASSLGANSPLHF. CDR3 coding DNA: TGCGCCAGCAGCTTAGGGGCTAATTCACCCCTCCACTTT.

This clone appeared a single time. The V gene is TRBV18, the J gene TRBJ1-6; D is unclear. The germline V gene has CDR1 KGHSH and CDR2 LQKENI. V was shortened by 3 bases and J by 6 bases, with 12 bases between the two germline ends. The CDR3 covers 15 residues. The CDR3 loop is CASSPLTDPNSPLHF. The CDR3 DNA reads as TGTGCCAGCTCACCGTTGACGGATCCTAATTCACCCCTCCACTTT.

This rearrangement joins TRBV6-5 to TRBJ1-4; 7 positions agree with TRBD1. Losses at the gene ends were 0 bases for V and 5 bases for J; bases not matched to a gene: 3. Per germline, CDR1 MNHEY and CDR2 SVGAGI. The CDR3 totals 15 residues. CDR3 residues: CASSYSTGRNEKLFF. The CDR3 DNA reads as TGTGCCAGCAGTTACTCGACAGGGCGAAATGAAAAACTGTTTTTT.

The rearrangement uses TRBV7-2 and TRBJ1-1; D perhaps matches TRBD1 (5 bases). V was cut by 3 bases and J by 4 bases, with 12 bases left in between. CDR1 and CDR2 from the germline V gene are SGHTA and FQGNSA. The CDR3 totals 14 residues. The CDR3 DNA is TGTGCCAGCAGCTTGGAAGGGGTTGGCACTGAAGCTTTCTTT. It translates to CASSLEGVGTEAFF. The complete variable domain, with remaining parts taken from reference TRBV7-2 and TRBJ1-1, reads GAGVSQSPSNKVTEKGKDVELRCDPISGHTALYWYRQSLGQGLEFLIYFQGNSAPDKSGLPSDRFSAERTGGSVSTLTIQRTQQEDSAVYLCASSLEGVGTEAFFGQGTRLTVV.

V and J are TRBV6-6 and TRBJ2-7; D remains unclear. The CDR3 has 12 amino acids. V was shortened by 4 bases and J by 0 bases, with 4 bases between the two germline ends. Germline CDR1 and CDR2: MNHNY and SVGAGI (reference sequence). CDR3 DNA sequence: TGTGCCAGCAGTTTTCACTCCTACGAGCAGTACTTC. Protein sequence: CASSFHSYEQYF.

The chain carries TRBV6-5 and TRBJ1-6; TRBD1 aligns across 9 bases. V lost 1 base and J lost 7; bases outside the gene matches: 2. Germline V gene lookup returns CDR1 MNHEY and CDR2 SVGAGI. The CDR3 has 15 residues. In DNA, the CDR3 is TGTGCCAGCAGTTACTTAGGGACAGGGAATTCACCCCTCCACTTT. Translated: CASSYLGTGNSPLHF.

The V gene is TRBV9, the J gene TRBJ2-3, with 8 bases aligning to TRBD1. Germline CDR1 and CDR2: SGDLS and YYNGEE. V lost 3 bases, J lost 4 bases, and 10 bases stayed unmatched. This CDR3 is 16 amino acids long. The CDR3 protein is CASSEEGQGVPDTQYF. The CDR3 DNA is TGTGCCAGCAGCGAGGAAGGACAGGGAGTCCCAGATACGCAGTATTTT.

The chain employs TRBV28 and TRBJ1-2, with TRBD1 as a possible D gene (6 bases). Trimming removed 5 bases from V and 8 bases from J, with 21 bases in between. The CDR3 extends over 15 amino acids. Germline CDR1 and CDR2: MDHEN and SYDVKM. As DNA, the CDR3 is TGTGCCAGCAGTCTAGGCGGACAGCGTGAAGGCGGCTACACCTTC. Its translation: CASSLGGQREGGYTF.

V and J are TRBV19 and TRBJ1-2; 7 bases are shared with TRBD1. The CDR3 totals 14 residues. Germline V gene data show CDR1 as LNHDA and CDR2 as SQIVND (reference sequence). Unmatched junction bases numbered 7, after V lost 4 bases and J lost 5 bases. The CDR3 nucleotides read TGTGCCAGTAGTACCGACAGGGCTTCGTATGGCTACACCTTC. The encoded protein is CASSTDRASYGYTF.

V gene TRBV6-1 combines with J gene TRBJ2-7; 10 bases map to TRBD2. This CDR3 is built from 17 residues. Germline values: CDR1 MNHNS, CDR2 SASEGT. V lost 2 bases, J lost 2 bases, and 9 bases stayed unmatched. This CDR3 reads CASSELSGGAFPYEQYF. CDR3 sequence (DNA): TGTGCCAGCAGTGAACTGAGCGGGGGGGCCTTTCCCTACGAGCAGTACTTC.

V usage is TRBV7-8 and J usage is TRBJ1-5, with 8 bases matching TRBD1. V dropped 6 bases and J dropped 0; count of bases not matched to a gene: 7. The CDR3 totals 16 residues. Germline V gives CDR1 SGHVS, CDR2 FQNEAQ. CDR3 protein: CASSSKTGVSNQPQHF. CDR3 coding DNA: TGTGCCAGCAGTTCAAAGACAGGGGTTAGCAATCAGCCCCAGCATTTT.

This chain joins TRBV7-8 and TRBJ1-1; 7 positions agree with TRBD1. Trimming took 5 bases from V and 3 from J; bases not matched to a gene: 9. CDR1 and CDR2 (germline): SGHVS, FQNEAQ. The CDR3 runs 15 residues. CDR3 bases: TGTGCCAGCAGCCCTCAGGGGGATTATTACACTGAAGCTTTCTTT. It is translated as CASSPQGDYYTEAFF. The full variable domain, its missing parts supplied by reference TRBV7-8 and TRBJ1-1, is GAGVSQSPRYKVAKRGQDVALRCDPISGHVSLFWYQQALGQGPEFLTYFQNEAQLDKSGLPSDRFFAERPEGSVSTLKIQRTQQEDSAVYLCASSPQGDYYTEAFFGQGTRLTVV.

J is TRBJ1-5 and V is TRBV6-5; a weak D match, TRBD1 (6 bases). Germline V gene data show CDR1 as MNHEY and CDR2 as SVGAGI. Trimming removed 0 bases from V and 9 bases from J, with 12 bases in between. The CDR3 contains 14 residues. CDR3 DNA: TGTGCCAGCAGTTACTCGACAGGAACGGGGCCCCAGCATTTT. Translated, it gives CASSYSTGTGPQHF.

The chain links TRBV6-5 to TRBJ2-1, with 9 bases fitting TRBD1. V lost 6 bases and J lost 6; bases outside the gene matches: 9. The CDR3 consists of 15 residues. Germline CDR1 reads MNHEY; CDR2 reads SVGAGI. The CDR3 protein is CASRTPGTGTNEQFF. DNA of the CDR3: TGTGCCAGCAGAACCCCCGGGACAGGGACCAATGAGCAGTTCTTC.